This is a list of T cell receptor beta chains from one sample in a study of cytomegalovirus exposure and HLA in healthy donors. TCRdb keeps only in-frame clones here, not all; method: immunoSEQ multiplex PCR. Seen here are a few hundred thousand clones, 85% to 90% observed once, and the top ten hold more than 0.8%. Sequencing was done on a sample of PBMCs. These receptors all come from a woman aged 18-30 years in good health and CMV-seronegative. The CDR3 runs from the conserved cysteine through the conserved F or W. Clone size is not always given. Where it is, it says once, few, many or a class for expanded clones.

abundance,j_gene,len,v_gene,CDR3aa
NA,TRBJ2-5,11,TRBV20-1,CSARGGKTQYF
NA,TRBJ2-2,19,TRBV7-8,CASSPHRGLAGGRSGELFF
NA,TRBJ2-7,13,TRBV4-2,CASSQDESYEQYF
NA,TRBJ1-1,14,TRBV14,CASSQAPRNTEAFF
NA,TRBJ2-3,13,TRBV2,CASSENGMDTQYF
NA,TRBJ2-5,14,TRBV5-1,CASSRTGSQETQYF
once,TRBJ1-1,15,TRBV6-6,CASSTKRGLWTEAFF
NA,TRBJ1-5,15,TRBV4-3,CASSPRYSLHQPQHF
NA,TRBJ1-2,15,TRBV25-1,CASSLSRQGARGYTF
NA,TRBJ1-1,13,TRBV6-1,CASFERGRTKAFF
NA,TRBJ1-2,14,TRBV4-1,CASSQEPGNYGYTF
NA,TRBJ2-5,15,TRBV5-1,CASSGGGQDQETQYF
NA,TRBJ1-2,13,TRBV18,CASSPDRGNGYTF
NA,TRBJ2-2,16,TRBV6-7,CASSRLAGGPTGELFF
NA,TRBJ2-1,14,TRBV10-3,CAISVSGRGNEQFF
NA,TRBJ2-5,15,TRBV5-4,CASSLEDRNQETQYF
NA,TRBJ2-3,13,TRBV4-1,CASSDTTTDTQYF
few,TRBJ2-3,12,TRBV7-2,CASKFGSDTQYF
NA,TRBJ2-2,19,TRBV27,CASSLYRSRLAGALGELFF
NA,TRBJ2-4,14,TRBV7-9,CASSLGVALNIQYF
NA,TRBJ2-7,15,TRBV13,CASSLGGLPSYEQYF
few,TRBJ1-6,17,TRBV15,CATSREGQGVNGSPLHF
NA,TRBJ2-7,13,TRBV7-9,CARVGTGDYEQYF